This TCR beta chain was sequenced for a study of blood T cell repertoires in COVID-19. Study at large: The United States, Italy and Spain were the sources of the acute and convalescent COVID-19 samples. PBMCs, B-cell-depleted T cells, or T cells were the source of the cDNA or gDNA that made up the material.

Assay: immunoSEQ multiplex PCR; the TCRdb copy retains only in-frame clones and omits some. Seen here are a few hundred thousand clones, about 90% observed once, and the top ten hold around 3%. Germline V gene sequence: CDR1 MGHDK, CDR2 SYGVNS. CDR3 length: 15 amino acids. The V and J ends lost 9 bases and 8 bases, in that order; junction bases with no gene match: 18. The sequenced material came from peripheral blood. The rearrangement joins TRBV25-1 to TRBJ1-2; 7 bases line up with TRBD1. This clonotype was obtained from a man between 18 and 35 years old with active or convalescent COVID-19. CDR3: CASTKQGIDFRGYTF. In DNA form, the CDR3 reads TGTGCCAGTACCAAACAGGGGATCGATTTTAGAGGCTACACCTTC.